The 8 T cell receptor beta chains below all came from one sample that was sequenced in a study of cytomegalovirus exposure and HLA in healthy donors. The PCR had 60 Vbeta and 13 Jbeta primers. Profiling relied on immunoSEQ multiplex PCR, and the TCRdb table lists in-frame clones only, not all of them. Of around 130,000 clones listed, 65% to 80% were seen once; the top ten hold about 5.8%. The sequenced sample consisted of PBMCs. The receptors originated from a man aged 18 to 29 in good health and CMV-seropositive.

V is TRBV11-2 and J is TRBJ2-5; 12 bases map to TRBD2. The length of the CDR3 is 18 residues. The germline V gene encodes CDR1 SGHAT and CDR2 FQNNGV. V lost 2 bases to trimming and J lost 5 bases; unmatched junction nucleotides: 12. CDR3 residues: CASSLIASGRAGGETQYF. The CDR3 DNA sequence: TGTGCCAGCAGCTTAATCGCTAGCGGGAGGGCCGGAGGGGAGACCCAGTACTTC.

This clone has just a few counts. The gene calls are TRBV6-1 and TRBJ1-1, with TRBD1 matching over 9 bases. CDR3 size: 14 residues. The V segment lost 6 bases and the J segment 1 base; nucleotides outside the gene matches: 3. The V gene's germline CDR1 is MNHNS and CDR2 SASEGT. The CDR3 here is CASRLTGGNTEAFF. Written as DNA, the CDR3 is TGTGCCAGCAGGCTGACAGGGGGGAACACTGAAGCTTTCTTT.

This sequence joins TRBV7-9 and TRBJ2-7, with D tentatively TRBD1 (6 bases). V lost 8 bases and J lost 7, with 15 bases in between. Germline V gives CDR1 SEHNR, CDR2 FQNEAQ (reference sequence). CDR3 size: 12 residues. CDR3 sequence (DNA): TGTGCCAGCCTGCAGGTGCAGGGGGAGCAGTACTTC. It specifies CASLQVQGEQYF.

J is TRBJ2-3 and V is TRBV25-1; TRBD2 matches 8 bases. The CDR3 totals 14 residues. Germline V CDR1 and CDR2: MGHDK, SYGVNS. The trim removed 1 base at V and 4 bases at J, leaving 1 base unmatched. CDR3 nucleotides: TGTGCCAGCAGTGAATTCGGGGGGGCAGATACGCAGTATTTT. Protein sequence: CASSEFGGADTQYF.

This chain uses TRBV28 with TRBJ2-1; TRBD1 agrees at 7 bases. The CDR3 sequence is 14 residues long. V was pared by 7 bases and J by 3 bases, with 6 bases of the junction left unmatched. CDR1 and CDR2 (germline): MDHEN, SYDVKM. Here the CDR3 reads CASIKGAIYNEQFF. The CDR3 region has the DNA TGTGCCAGCATCAAGGGGGCTATCTACAATGAGCAGTTCTTC.

J is TRBJ1-1 and V is TRBV7-2; TRBD1 is a possible D gene (6 bases). CDR1 and CDR2 from the germline V gene are SGHTA and FQGNSA. The CDR3 extends over 14 amino acids. V dropped 5 bases and J dropped 1 base, with 11 bases sitting between them. CDR3 amino acids: CASSPGVANTEAFF. CDR3 nucleotide sequence: TGTGCCAGCAGCCCAGGGGTAGCGAACACTGAAGCTTTCTTT.

The chain has TRBV18 and TRBJ1-2; 9 nucleotides agree with TRBD1. V trimming: 3 bases; J trimming: 1 base; junction bases outside the gene matches: 6. The CDR3 spans 16 residues. Germline CDR1 and CDR2: KGHSH and LQKENI. CDR3 sequence: CASSPTRTGVNYGYTF. CDR3 DNA: TGTGCCAGCTCACCCACCAGGACAGGGGTTAACTATGGCTACACCTTC.

This chain links TRBV7-8 with TRBJ2-3; 8 bases map to TRBD2. J lost 5 bases, V lost 4 bases, and 14 bases had no gene match. CDR3 length: 17 amino acids. Germline V CDR1 and CDR2: SGHVS, FQNEAQ. The CDR3 sequence: CASSSPRAGAPEDTQYF. In DNA form, the CDR3 reads TGTGCCAGCAGCTCCCCGCGAGCGGGGGCCCCAGAAGATACGCAGTATTTT.